This T cell receptor (beta chain) was identified during a study of T cell repertoires in cytomegalovirus infection. At the level of the study: Recently described HLA-C-restricted plus well-studied HLA-B-restricted CMV epitopes were used. In public TCR beta signatures, there were indications of both CMV infection and matching HLA type.

The sample holds a few counts of this clonotype. Its matching antigen is unknown. MiXCR, run by TCRdb on the reads, gives a single entry per CDR3 protein. The data show approximately 340,000 distinct CDR3 sequences, about 29% seen once. CDR1 SGHTA and CDR2 FQGNSA come from the germline V gene. This CDR3 comprises 15 residues. V lost 0 bases to trimming and J lost 3 bases, with 9 bases between them. The chain employs TRBV7-2 and TRBJ1-5; D possibly corresponds to TRBD1 (6 bases). This sequence originates from a human donor in good health (CMV status not recorded). Some clones in this sample may be carry-over from other donors' samples. The sample here was cultured PBMCs, taken from culture after CMV antigen stimulation. The CDR3 loop reads CASSLARGYNQPQHF. In DNA, the CDR3 is TGTGCCAGCAGCTTAGCAAGGGGGTACAATCAGCCCCAGCATTTT.